The 29 T cell receptor beta chains presented below share a single source sample, sequenced in a study of blood T cell repertoires in COVID-19. Data came from immunoSEQ multiplex PCR; TCRdb stores just in-frame clones and leaves some out. The sample has around 470,000 clones, 85% to 90% seen once. Sequenced sample: peripheral blood. Receptors originate from a man younger than 35 with COVID-19, enrolled during active disease.

The chain links TRBV27 to TRBJ2-2; 14 bases are shared with TRBD2. The V and J ends lost 0 bases and 4 bases, in that order; junction bases with no gene match: 10. From germline, CDR1 is MNHEY and CDR2 SMNVEV (reference sequence). The CDR3 runs 20 residues. CDR3 nucleotide sequence: TGTGCCAGCAGTTTATCACAGACTAGCGGGAGGGCCTGGGGCACCGGGGAGCTGTTTTTT. Translated, it gives CASSLSQTSGRAWGTGELFF.

The chain recombines TRBV7-8 with TRBJ1-2; D is unresolved. Trimming removed 2 bases at V and 4 bases at J, with 11 bases between. The CDR3 contains 14 residues. Germline CDR1 reads SGHVS; CDR2 reads FQNEAQ. CDR3: CASSLTGSGYGYTF. DNA of the CDR3: TGTGCCAGCAGCTTAACTGGAAGCGGCTATGGCTACACCTTC.

The rearrangement links TRBV6-2 or TRBV6-3 to TRBJ2-7; D is perhaps TRBD1 (5 bases). The CDR3 runs to 17 residues. V lost 0 bases and J 0 bases, leaving 15 bases between the germline ends. Germline CDR1 is MNHEY and CDR2 is SVGEGT. The DNA of the CDR3 is TGTGCCAGCAGTTACTCCTGGGGCAGGACCAGCTCCTACGAGCAGTACTTC. Translation: CASSYSWGRTSSYEQYF.

CDR3 nucleotides: TGTGCCTGGAGCGTTTCAGGGGGCACTGAAGCTTTCTTT. It translates to CAWSVSGGTEAFF. The gene calls are TRBV30 and TRBJ1-1; 7 bases fit TRBD1. Germline assignment: CDR1 GTSNPN and CDR2 SVGIG (reference sequence). There are 13 residues in the CDR3. J was trimmed by 4 bases and V by 3 bases; bases with no gene match: 5.

This clone came up once. V is TRBV14 and J is TRBJ2-1; D not certain. CDR3 length: 12 amino acids. The germline CDR1 and CDR2 sequences are SGHDN and FVKESK. The V and J ends lost 3 bases and 7 bases respectively, with 7 bases between them. The CDR3, as DNA: TGTGCCAGCAGCCATAATCAGAATGAGCAGTTCTTC. Encoded protein: CASSHNQNEQFF.

This clone was seen just once. The rearrangement links TRBV14 to TRBJ2-7; D unclear. The germline V and J ends were trimmed by 3 bases and 0 bases, with 9 bases remaining between them. Germline CDR1 SGHDN, CDR2 FVKESK. The CDR3 length is 14 residues. The CDR3 loop reads CASSHPPSSYEQYF. CDR3 nucleotides: TGTGCCAGCAGCCACCCCCCGAGCTCCTACGAGCAGTACTTC.

The chain couples TRBV11-2 to TRBJ2-1; D is unclear. The CDR3 loop spans 17 amino acids. Germline lookup yields CDR1 SGHAT and CDR2 FQNNGV. V was cut by 2 bases and J by 10 bases, with 24 bases left in between. The CDR3 DNA reads as TGTGCCAGCAGCTTAAGCGCTAGTTCGAGCCCACAATGGGAGCAGTTCTTC. Translated: CASSLSASSSPQWEQFF.

This chain joins TRBV2 and TRBJ2-3; TRBD2 aligns across 7 bases. Germline values: CDR1 SNHLY, CDR2 FYNNEI. The CDR3 has 14 residues. Trimming at V came to 4 bases and at J to 1 base, leaving 2 bases not matched to a gene. As DNA, the CDR3 is TGTGCCAGCAGTGTGGCGGGAGGCACAGATACGCAGTATTTT. This translates into CASSVAGGTDTQYF. The full variable domain, rest sourced from reference TRBV2 and TRBJ2-3, is EPEVTQTPSHQVTQMGQEVILRCVPISNHLYFYWYRQILGQKVEFLVSFYNNEISEKSEIFDDQFSVERPDGSNFTLKIRSTKLEDSAMYFCASSVAGGTDTQYFGPGTRLTVL.

As for this clone: This may arise from a read error, as a much more abundant clone is one base away. V gene TRBV9 combines with J gene TRBJ2-3; 7 nucleotides line up with TRBD2. Per the germline V gene, CDR1 is SGDLS and CDR2 is YYNGEE. The J segment lost 0 bases and the V segment lost 4 bases, leaving 2 bases of the junction unmatched. The length of the CDR3 is 14 residues. In DNA, the CDR3 is TGTGCCAGCAGCTCTAGCGGTAGCACAGATACGCAGTATTTT. This translates into CASSSSGSTDTQYF. Full variable domain (remainder filled in from reference TRBV9 and TRBJ2-3): DSGVTQTPKHLITATGQRVTLRCSPRSGDLSVYWYQQSLDQGLQFLIQYYNGEERAKGNILERFSAQQFPDLHSELNLSSLELGDSALYFCASSSSGSTDTQYFGPGTRLTVL.

This chain joins TRBV6-5 and TRBJ2-1, with 11 bases matching TRBD1. The CDR3 is 15 residues long. Germline V CDR1 and CDR2: MNHEY, SVGAGI. V lost 6 bases to trimming and J lost 7 bases; unmatched junction nucleotides: 8. CDR3 sequence reads: CASRPGTGGYNEQFF. CDR3 in DNA: TGTGCCAGCAGACCCGGGACAGGGGGTTATAATGAGCAGTTCTTC.

This rearrangement joins TRBV6-6 to TRBJ1-5; weak D call: TRBD1 (5 bases). The CDR3 is 12 residues long. The V end lost 8 bases, the J end lost 3 bases, and 8 bases lay between the germline ends. Per germline, CDR1 MNHNY and CDR2 SVGAGI (reference sequence). The chain's CDR3 is CASGAVNQPQHF. In nucleotides, the CDR3 is TGTGCCAGCGGGGCGGTCAATCAGCCCCAGCATTTT.

CDR3 loop: CASNGVPGQDSGNTIYF. The CDR3 DNA is TGTGCCAGTAATGGGGTCCCGGGACAGGACTCTGGAAACACCATATATTTT. V is TRBV19 and J is TRBJ1-3; the match to TRBD1 covers 8 bases. J lost 0 bases, V lost 7 bases, and 11 bases had no gene match. Germline-derived CDR1 and CDR2 are LNHDA and SQIVND (reference sequence). The CDR3 length is 17 residues.

The rearrangement links TRBV7-8 to TRBJ1-5; unclear D gene. Between the trimmed V and J ends, which lost 1 base and 3 bases, there was a span of 10 bases. The CDR3 loop spans 15 amino acids. The V gene's germline CDR1 is SGHVS and CDR2 FQNEAQ. CDR3 coding DNA: TGTGCCAGCAGCTTAGTCTCTGGAGACAATCAGCCCCAGCATTTT. It specifies CASSLVSGDNQPQHF.

V and J are TRBV19 and TRBJ1-6; 7 bases map to TRBD1. The ends lost 3 bases at V and 6 bases at J; junction bases unmatched: 5. CDR1 and CDR2 (germline): LNHDA, SQIVND (reference sequence). The CDR3 totals 15 residues. CDR3 in DNA: TGTGCCAGTAGTATGACCGGGACAGTTAATTCACCCCTCCACTTT. Translating it yields CASSMTGTVNSPLHF.

This clone was counted once. The J gene is TRBJ1-6, the V gene TRBV5-6, with 12 bases lining up with TRBD1. Looked up from germline, CDR1 is SGHDT and CDR2 is YYEEEE. This CDR3 spans 14 amino acids. V trimming: 6 bases; J trimming: 9 bases; junction bases outside the gene matches: 4. In DNA, the CDR3 is TGTGCCAGCACTAGGGGACAGGGGGCTTCACCCCTCCACTTT. Amino acid sequence: CASTRGQGASPLHF.

The gene calls are TRBV7-2 and TRBJ1-6, with TRBD1 as a possible D gene (5 bases). V dropped 4 bases and J dropped 10 bases, with 14 bases sitting between them. Germline CDR1 is SGHTA and CDR2 is FQGNSA. CDR3 size: 14 residues. In DNA, the CDR3 is TGTGCCAGCAGCTCACGAGGAGGGGACTCACCCCTCCACTTT. Translating it yields CASSSRGGDSPLHF.

CDR3 sequence (DNA): TGCGCCAGCAGCTTGGGACTAGCGTCTCGTGAGCAGTTCTTC. Its protein product is CASSLGLASREQFF. The rearrangement uses TRBV5-1 and TRBJ2-1; 8 positions match TRBD2. The CDR3 sequence is 14 residues long. CDR1 is SGHRS, CDR2 YFSETQ, per germline. Trimming took 0 bases from V and 9 from J; bases not matched to a gene: 5.

V is TRBV5-4 and J is TRBJ1-1; 8 nucleotides agree with TRBD1. V lost 6 bases, J lost 1 base, and 5 bases stayed unmatched. The CDR3 contains 14 residues. CDR1 and CDR2 (germline): SGHNT, YYREEE (reference sequence). The CDR3 here is CASTEGQENTEAFF. For the CDR3, the DNA is TGTGCCAGCACCGAGGGACAGGAGAACACTGAAGCTTTCTTT.

The chain recombines TRBV7-6 with TRBJ2-7; 9 bases align to TRBD1. With V trimmed by 5 bases and J by 5 bases, 7 bases remained unmatched. CDR1 is SGHVS, CDR2 FNYEAQ, per germline. The CDR3 has 14 residues. The CDR3: CASSDEDRGDEQYF. DNA for the CDR3: TGTGCCAGCAGCGACGAGGACAGGGGCGACGAGCAGTACTTC. The full variable domain, its missing parts supplied by reference TRBV7-6 and TRBJ2-7, is GAGVSQSPRYKVTKRGQDVALRCDPISGHVSLYWYRQALGQGPEFLTYFNYEAQQDKSGLPNDRFSAERPEGSISTLTIQRTEQRDSAMYRCASSDEDRGDEQYFGPGTRLTVT.

This clone was seen a single time. The V and J genes are TRBV5-6 and TRBJ1-2, with 7 bases matching TRBD1. Germline V gives CDR1 SGHDT, CDR2 YYEEEE. Losses at the gene ends were 2 bases for V and 4 bases for J; bases not matched to a gene: 8. This CDR3 spans 15 amino acids. The CDR3 DNA sequence: TGTGCCAGCAGCTTTACAGGGGTAAAGGTCTATGGCTACACCTTC. Encoded protein: CASSFTGVKVYGYTF. The full variable domain, with the rest looked up from reference TRBV5-6 and TRBJ1-2, is DAGVTQSPTHLIKTRGQQVTLRCSPKSGHDTVSWYQQALGQGPQFIFQYYEEEERQRGNFPDRFSGHQFPNYSSELNVNALLLGDSALYLCASSFTGVKVYGYTFGSGTRLTVV.

This rearrangement joins TRBV7-6 to TRBJ2-3; TRBD2 aligns across 10 bases. The CDR3 is 14 residues long. Trimming at V came to 4 bases and at J to 6 bases, leaving 4 bases not matched to a gene. Looked up from germline, CDR1 is SGHVS and CDR2 is FNYEAQ. CDR3 nucleotide sequence: TGTGCCAGCAGCTATAGCGGGAGGCAGGATACGCAGTATTTT. This gives the protein CASSYSGRQDTQYF.

The rearrangement uses TRBV4-2 and TRBJ1-6; D not certain. The germline V gene has CDR1 LGHNA and CDR2 YNFKEQ. The CDR3 length is 17 residues. V was pared by 1 base and J by 7 bases, with 17 bases between. Here the CDR3 reads CASSQVSQEDWNSPLHF. CDR3 sequence (DNA): TGTGCCAGCAGCCAAGTTTCGCAGGAGGATTGGAATTCACCCCTCCACTTT.

The chain is built from TRBV7-9 and TRBJ2-5, with TRBD2 matching over 11 bases. Per germline, CDR1 SEHNR and CDR2 FQNEAQ (reference sequence). Germline trimming cut 5 bases from V and 4 bases from J; bases unmatched to any gene: 9. The CDR3 totals 16 residues. The CDR3 loop reads CASSAGTSGGGETQYF. For the CDR3, the DNA is TGTGCCAGCAGCGCCGGGACTAGCGGAGGGGGAGAGACCCAGTACTTC.

The V gene is TRBV5-1, the J gene TRBJ1-4, with D maybe TRBD1 (6 bases). V was cut by 4 bases and J by 0 bases, with 10 bases left in between. The germline V gene has CDR1 SGHRS and CDR2 YFSETQ. The CDR3 is 15 amino acids. The CDR3 bases are TGCGCCAGCAGCGGGGGGGCCTCAACTAATGAAAAACTGTTTTTT. Encoded protein: CASSGGASTNEKLFF.

The CDR3, as DNA: TGTGCCAGCAGCTTAAGAGAAACTAACTATGGCTACACCTTC. This gives the protein CASSLRETNYGYTF. The V and J genes are TRBV7-9 and TRBJ1-2; no definite D call. The V end lost 2 bases, the J end lost 0 bases, and 7 bases lay between the germline ends. The CDR3 is made up of 14 amino acids. Germline V gives CDR1 SEHNR, CDR2 FQNEAQ (reference sequence). Full variable domain (remainder filled in from reference TRBV7-9 and TRBJ1-2): DTGVSQNPRHKITKRGQNVTFRCDPISEHNRLYWYRQTLGQGPEFLTYFQNEAQLEKSRLLSDRFSAERPKGSFSTLEIQRTEQGDSAMYLCASSLRETNYGYTFGSGTRLTVV.

V gene TRBV5-4 combines with J gene TRBJ1-2, with a weak D call TRBD1 (5 bases). V gave up 3 bases and J gave up 4 bases, with 16 bases separating them. The CDR3 length is 15 residues. In germline, CDR1 is SGHNT, CDR2 YYREEE (reference sequence). The CDR3 here is CASSSTVGGFYGYTF. In nucleotides, the CDR3 is TGTGCCAGCAGCTCCACCGTCGGGGGGTTCTATGGCTACACCTTC.

The V call is TRBV5-1, the J call TRBJ2-7; 10 bases are a match to TRBD2. The V and J ends lost 0 bases and 2 bases, in that order; junction bases with no gene match: 8. In germline, CDR1 is SGHRS, CDR2 YFSETQ. CDR3 length equals 17 residues. The CDR3 nucleotides read TGCGCCAGCAGCTTGGAGACTAGCGGGCGCCTACCCTACGAGCAGTACTTC. Amino acid sequence: CASSLETSGRLPYEQYF.

The V and J genes are TRBV7-8 and TRBJ2-1; D may be TRBD2 (6 bases). Trimming removed 2 bases from V and 10 bases from J, with 21 bases in between. Germline assignment: CDR1 SGHVS and CDR2 FQNEAQ. This CDR3 is built from 16 residues. The CDR3 here is CASSLLWRGTWGEQFF. CDR3 bases: TGTGCCAGCAGCTTATTGTGGCGGGGCACCTGGGGAGAGCAGTTCTTC.

The chain is built from TRBV19 and TRBJ2-3; the match to TRBD2 covers 9 bases. Germline V CDR1 and CDR2: LNHDA, SQIVND (reference sequence). The V and J ends lost 7 bases and 4 bases, in that order; junction bases with no gene match: 6. The CDR3 runs 14 residues. The CDR3 loop reads CASKGSGSADTQYF. CDR3 sequence (DNA): TGTGCCAGTAAAGGTAGCGGGAGTGCAGATACGCAGTATTTT.